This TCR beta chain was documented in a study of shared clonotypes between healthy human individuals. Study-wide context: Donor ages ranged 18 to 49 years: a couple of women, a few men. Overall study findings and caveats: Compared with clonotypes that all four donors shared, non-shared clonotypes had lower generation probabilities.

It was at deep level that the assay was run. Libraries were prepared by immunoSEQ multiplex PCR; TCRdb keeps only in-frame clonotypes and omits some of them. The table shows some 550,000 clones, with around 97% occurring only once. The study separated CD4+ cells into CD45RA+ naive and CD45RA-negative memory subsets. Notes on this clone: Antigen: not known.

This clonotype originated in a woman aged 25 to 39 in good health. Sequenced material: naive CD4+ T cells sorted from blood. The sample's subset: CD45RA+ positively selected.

CDR3: CASSDFGGIGTSRQFF. In nucleotides, the CDR3 is TGCGCCAGCAGTGATTTTGGCGGGATAGGTACCTCTCGTCAGTTCTTC. The genes are TRBV10-1 and TRBJ2-1; perhaps TRBD2 as D (6 bases). This CDR3 has 16 amino acids. From germline, CDR1 is WNHNN and CDR2 SYGVQD (reference sequence). Trimming left V 3 bases short and J 13 bases short, with 25 bases between.